A single sample gave rise to the 25 T cell receptor beta chains below, sequenced in a study of OX40 agonist ivuxolimab in advanced cancers. Libraries were prepared by immunoSEQ multiplex PCR; TCRdb keeps only in-frame clonotypes and omits some of them. The repertoire holds 9,500 to 12,000 clones, with 76% as singletons. The input for sequencing was CD4+ or CD8+ T cells sorted from blood, taken in a trial of the OX40 agonist ivuxolimab. These receptors were obtained from an adult with an advanced solid tumor such as melanoma, head and neck, liver or kidney cancer.

V gene TRBV6-6 combines with J gene TRBJ1-4, with 8 bases aligning to TRBD1. Trimming at V came to 2 bases and at J to 8 bases, leaving 4 bases not matched to a gene. The CDR3 is 14 amino acids. From germline, CDR1 is MNHNY and CDR2 SVGAGI (reference sequence). For the CDR3, the DNA is TGTGCCAGCAGTTACCAGGGGGCGGGAGAAAAACTGTTTTTT. Protein product: CASSYQGAGEKLFF.

This clone was detected a few times. The rearrangement links TRBV2 to TRBJ2-6; D unresolved. This CDR3 region has 16 residues. Germline loops: CDR1 SNHLY, CDR2 FYNNEI. V was shortened by 4 bases and J by 0 bases, with 10 bases between the two germline ends. DNA of the CDR3: TGTGCCAGCAGTGTCAGGAAGGGCTCTGGGGCCAACGTCCTGACTTTC. Translating it yields CASSVRKGSGANVLTF.

This sequence joins TRBV28 and TRBJ2-7; tentative D call: TRBD2 (6 bases). V gave up 7 bases and J gave up 6 bases, with 13 bases separating them. CDR1 is MDHEN, CDR2 SYDVKM, per germline. This CDR3 is built from 12 residues. CDR3 sequence (DNA): TGTGCCAGCATACAGGCGGGGTCCGAGCAGTACTTC. It translates to CASIQAGSEQYF. Supplemented by reference TRBV28 and TRBJ2-7, the full variable domain reads DVKVTQSSRYLVKRTGEKVFLECVQDMDHENMFWYRQDPGLGLRLIYFSYDVKMKEKGDIPEGYSVSREKKERFSLILESASTNQTSMYLCASIQAGSEQYFGPGTRLTVT.

The chain joins TRBV4-3 to TRBJ1-4; possibly TRBD1 for D (5 bases). Germline V CDR1 and CDR2: LGHNA, YSLEER. The CDR3 consists of 15 residues. V lost 0 bases and J lost 8, with 13 bases in between. The CDR3 here is CASSQDGDLREKLFF. For the CDR3, the DNA is TGCGCCAGCAGCCAAGACGGGGACCTGCGGGAAAAACTGTTTTTT.

This chain links TRBV2 with TRBJ2-2; D not certain. Germline V gene sequence: CDR1 SNHLY, CDR2 FYNNEI. The CDR3 covers 13 residues. V shed 1 base and J shed 1 base, with 1 base lying between them. The CDR3 loop reads CASSEGNTGELFF. The CDR3 coding sequence is TGTGCCAGCAGTGAAGGGAACACCGGGGAGCTGTTTTTT.

The CDR3 loop is CASRAEAGHLYEQYF. The DNA of the CDR3 is TGTGCCAGCCGCGCAGAGGCGGGACATCTCTACGAGCAGTACTTC. The chain couples TRBV11-2 to TRBJ2-7; D is possibly TRBD1 or TRBD2 (6 bases each). Germline assignment: CDR1 SGHAT and CDR2 FQNNGV. With 8 bases removed from V and 3 bases from J, the gap between germline ends came to 20 bases. The CDR3 has 15 amino acids.

This clone is medium-sized. The chain recombines TRBV19 with TRBJ1-5, with D uncertain. The CDR3 is made up of 15 amino acids. The V gene's germline CDR1 is LNHDA and CDR2 SQIVND (reference sequence). Between the trimmed V and J ends, which lost 4 bases and 2 bases, there was a span of 12 bases. The CDR3 DNA is TGTGCCAGTAGTAGAGGGCCTTGGGGCAATCAGCCCCAGCATTTT. This gives the protein CASSRGPWGNQPQHF.

This clone was seen only once. CDR3 sequence reads: CAWSVGQIYEQYF. CDR3 bases: TGTGCCTGGAGTGTAGGGCAGATCTACGAGCAGTACTTC. The chain employs TRBV30 and TRBJ2-7, with no clear D. V lost 0 bases, J lost 3 bases, and 9 bases lay in between. This CDR3 region has 13 residues. CDR1 GTSNPN and CDR2 SVGIG come from the germline V gene (reference sequence).

The J gene is TRBJ2-7, the V gene TRBV5-6; D perhaps matches TRBD1 (5 bases). Trimming removed 4 bases at V and 0 bases at J, with 11 bases between. The length of the CDR3 is 14 residues. The V gene's germline CDR1 is SGHDT and CDR2 YYEEEE. CDR3: CASSLGQSSYEQYF. The CDR3 DNA reads as TGTGCCAGCAGCCTTGGACAAAGCTCCTACGAGCAGTACTTC.

This chain connects TRBV5-4 to TRBJ2-1; D possibly corresponds to TRBD2 (7 bases). CDR1 is SGHNT, CDR2 YYREEE, per germline (reference sequence). The CDR3 is 16 residues long. Between the trimmed V and J ends, which lost 3 bases and 10 bases, there was a span of 23 bases. CDR3 protein: CASSSQAASGGGEQFF. The DNA of the CDR3 is TGTGCCAGCAGCTCGCAAGCGGCTAGCGGAGGGGGGGAGCAGTTCTTC.

J is TRBJ2-7 and V is TRBV13; 12 bases agree with TRBD2. Trimming removed 3 bases from V and 4 bases from J; junction bases left unmatched: 7. Germline lookup yields CDR1 PRHDT and CDR2 FYEKMQ (reference sequence). The CDR3 is made up of 16 amino acids. The DNA of the CDR3 is TGTGCCAGCAGCTTGTCTAGCGGGGGGGCTTTGTACGAGCAGTACTTC. Protein sequence: CASSLSSGGALYEQYF.

The V call is TRBV4-2, the J call TRBJ2-7; perhaps TRBD2 as D (6 bases). Trimming removed 1 base at V and 3 bases at J, with 10 bases between. Germline-derived CDR1 and CDR2 are LGHNA and YNFKEQ. The CDR3 is made up of 14 amino acids. This chain's CDR3 is CASSQGVGGYEQYF. The CDR3 region has the DNA TGTGCCAGCAGCCAAGGGGTCGGGGGCTACGAGCAGTACTTC.

CDR3 residues: CASSYGPTRHTIYF. CDR3 DNA: TGTGCCAGCAGTTACGGGCCTACCCGCCACACCATATATTTT. The chain links TRBV6-5 to TRBJ1-3; D is unclear. CDR1 and CDR2 (germline): MNHEY, SVGAGI. The CDR3 extends over 14 amino acids. The V end was cut by 2 bases, the J end by 8 bases, with 13 bases between.

This clone was detected only once. This chain connects TRBV7-9 to TRBJ2-1; D uncertain. The CDR3 has 12 residues. V lost 10 bases and J 6 bases, leaving 13 bases between the germline ends. Germline CDR1 reads SEHNR; CDR2 reads FQNEAQ (reference sequence). As DNA, the CDR3 is TGTGCCACCTCCGGGTCCGCCAATGAGCAGTTCTTC. The encoded protein is CATSGSANEQFF.

Written as DNA, the CDR3 is TGTGCCAGCAGCTTAGGCCCCCTCCGAGAAGCTTTCTTT. This encodes CASSLGPLREAFF. The chain recombines TRBV11-3 with TRBJ1-1; D is unresolved. V lost 1 base to trimming and J lost 8 bases, with 11 bases between them. The CDR3 spans 13 residues. Germline V gene lookup returns CDR1 SGHNT and CDR2 YENEEA.

The J gene is TRBJ2-2, the V gene TRBV9; 12 nucleotides align to TRBD1. The V segment lost 4 bases and the J segment 3 bases; nucleotides outside the gene matches: 10. From germline, CDR1 is SGDLS and CDR2 YYNGEE. The CDR3 runs 18 residues. The CDR3 nucleotides are TGTGCCAGCAGCTACCCCGGGACAGGGGGCTCGGACACCGGGGAGCTGTTTTTT. This sequence encodes CASSYPGTGGSDTGELFF.

This clone was seen only a few times. The CDR3: CASSARDGPYEQYF. CDR3 sequence (DNA): TGTGCCAGCTCAGCCCGGGACGGACCCTACGAGCAGTACTTC. V and J are TRBV18 and TRBJ2-7, with D perhaps being TRBD1 or TRBD2 (5 bases each). CDR1 and CDR2 (germline): KGHSH, LQKENI. V was shortened by 5 bases and J by 2 bases, with 13 bases between the two germline ends. The CDR3 has 14 amino acids.

This chain uses TRBV28 with TRBJ2-3; 7 bases align to TRBD1. CDR3 length: 15 residues. V lost 8 bases, J lost 0 bases, and 8 bases stayed unmatched. Germline V gives CDR1 MDHEN, CDR2 SYDVKM. CDR3 DNA sequence: TGTGCCAGCTGGGTAGGGACAGCTAGCACAGATACGCAGTATTTT. Protein: CASWVGTASTDTQYF.

The V and J genes are TRBV27 and TRBJ2-5, with 12 bases identical to TRBD2. CDR1 MNHEY and CDR2 SMNVEV come from the germline V gene (reference sequence). The CDR3 extends over 17 amino acids. With V trimmed by 3 bases and J by 3 bases, 8 bases remained unmatched. The CDR3 sequence: CASSLTSGGVLEETQYF. The CDR3 bases are TGTGCCAGCAGTTTGACTAGCGGGGGAGTTTTAGAAGAGACCCAGTACTTC.

This chain uses TRBV19 with TRBJ1-1; D call uncertain. From germline, CDR1 is LNHDA and CDR2 SQIVND (reference sequence). This CDR3 spans 13 amino acids. Between the trimmed V and J ends, which lost 3 bases and 1 base, there was a span of 6 bases. CDR3 region: CASSIRQNTEAFF. CDR3 in DNA: TGTGCCAGTAGTATTAGACAGAACACTGAAGCTTTCTTT.

This chain links TRBV15 with TRBJ2-7, with D maybe TRBD1 (5 bases). Per the germline V gene, CDR1 is LNHNV and CDR2 is YYDKDF (reference sequence). The CDR3 contains 16 residues. Trimming shortened V by 2 bases and J by 1 base, and 15 bases separated the two germline ends. The CDR3 DNA sequence: TGTGCCACCAGCAGAAGGTTTACGACAGTTTCCTACGAGCAGTACTTC. Translation: CATSRRFTTVSYEQYF.

The rearrangement joins TRBV6-1 to TRBJ2-1; TRBD1 matches 11 bases. CDR1 and CDR2 (germline): MNHNS, SASEGT. This CDR3 is built from 16 residues. J gave up 4 bases and V 2 bases, and 4 bases lay outside the gene matches. The CDR3, as DNA: TGTGCCAGCAGTGAATGGGGACAGGGGGGGTACAATGAGCAGTTCTTC. Translation gives CASSEWGQGGYNEQFF.

CDR3 in amino acids: CASSLVLGGLINEQYF. CDR3 in DNA: TGTGCCAGCAGCTTAGTGCTTGGTGGGCTTATCAACGAGCAGTACTTC. The chain recombines TRBV11-1 with TRBJ2-7, with unresolved D. This CDR3 region has 16 residues. Germline assignment: CDR1 SGHAT and CDR2 FQDESV (reference sequence). The V gene lost 1 base and the J gene lost 5 bases, with 18 bases spanning the gap. Using reference TRBV11-1 and TRBJ2-7 for the parts outside the CDR3, the full variable domain is EAEVAQSPRYKITEKSQAVAFWCDPISGHATLYWYRQILGQGPELLVQFQDESVVDDSQLPKDRFSAERLKGVDSTLKIQPAELGDSAMYLCASSLVLGGLINEQYFGPGTRLTVT.

The J gene is TRBJ1-5, the V gene TRBV11-3, with D hard to call. The V gene's germline CDR1 is SGHNT and CDR2 YENEEA. V was pared by 1 base and J by 6 bases, with 13 bases between. The CDR3 totals 15 residues. CDR3 residues: CASSLVEGSGQPQHF. CDR3 in DNA: TGTGCCAGCAGCTTAGTGGAAGGTTCCGGTCAGCCCCAGCATTTT.

The chain couples TRBV7-9 to TRBJ2-1; maybe TRBD2 (6 bases). This CDR3 has 12 amino acids. Germline CDR1 and CDR2: SEHNR and FQNEAQ (reference sequence). V lost 5 bases, J lost 7 bases, and 9 bases lay in between. The CDR3 coding sequence is TGTGCCAGCAGCGATGGGGGGAATGAGCAGTTCTTC. Amino acids: CASSDGGNEQFF.